This T cell receptor (beta chain) was documented in a study of CD4+ T cells in melanoma. Study outcomes and limitations: Neoantigen-specific CD4+ T cells in melanoma reportedly had diverse differentiation states.

Method: immunoSEQ multiplex PCR; TCRdb's copy keeps in-frame clones and lacks some. Of 110,000 to 150,000 clones detected, 85% to 95% appear once; the ten largest clones hold less than 2%. This clone appeared once. Its antigen is still unknown. CDR3 length: 19 amino acids. Germline values: CDR1 KGHSH, CDR2 LQKENI. V shed 3 bases, J shed 1 base, and the junction held 15 bases outside the gene matches. The chain carries TRBV18 and TRBJ2-1; 7 bases line up with TRBD1. This TCR derives from a human donor with melanoma. CDR3 region: CASSPTSPGKGASYNEQFF. In nucleotides, the CDR3 is TGTGCCAGCTCACCTACGTCACCTGGGAAGGGGGCATCCTACAATGAGCAGTTCTTC.